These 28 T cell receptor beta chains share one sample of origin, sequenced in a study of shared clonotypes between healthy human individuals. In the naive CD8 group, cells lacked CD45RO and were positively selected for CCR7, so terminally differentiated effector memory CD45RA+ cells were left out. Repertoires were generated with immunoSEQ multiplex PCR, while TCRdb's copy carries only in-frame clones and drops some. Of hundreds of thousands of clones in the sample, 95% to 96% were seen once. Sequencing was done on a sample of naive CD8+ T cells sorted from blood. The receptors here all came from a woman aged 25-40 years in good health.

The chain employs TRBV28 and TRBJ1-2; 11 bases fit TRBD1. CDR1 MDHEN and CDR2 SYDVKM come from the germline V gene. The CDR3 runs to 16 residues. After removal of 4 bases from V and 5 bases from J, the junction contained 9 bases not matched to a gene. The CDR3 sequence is CASSSALDRGRYGYTF. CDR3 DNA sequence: TGTGCCAGCAGTTCTGCTCTGGACAGGGGGCGGTATGGCTACACCTTC.

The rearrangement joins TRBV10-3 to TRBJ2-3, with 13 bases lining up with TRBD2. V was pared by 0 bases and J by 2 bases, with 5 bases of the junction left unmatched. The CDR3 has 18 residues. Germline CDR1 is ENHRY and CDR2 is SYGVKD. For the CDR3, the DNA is TGTGCCATCAGTGAGTCAACCGGGACTAGCGGGGTCACAGATACGCAGTATTTT. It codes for CAISESTGTSGVTDTQYF.

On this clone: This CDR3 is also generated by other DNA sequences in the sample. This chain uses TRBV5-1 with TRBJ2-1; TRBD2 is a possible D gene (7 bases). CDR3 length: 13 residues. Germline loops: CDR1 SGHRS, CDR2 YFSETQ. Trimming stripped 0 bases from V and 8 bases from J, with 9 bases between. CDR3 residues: CASSLAGGHEQFF. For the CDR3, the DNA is TGCGCCAGCAGCTTGGCGGGGGGCCATGAGCAGTTCTTC. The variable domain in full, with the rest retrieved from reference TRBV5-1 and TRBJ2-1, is KAGVTQTPRYLIKTRGQQVTLSCSPISGHRSVSWYQQTPGQGLQFLFEYFSETQRNKGNFPGRFSGRQFSNSRSEMNVSTLELGDSALYLCASSLAGGHEQFFGPGTRLTVL.

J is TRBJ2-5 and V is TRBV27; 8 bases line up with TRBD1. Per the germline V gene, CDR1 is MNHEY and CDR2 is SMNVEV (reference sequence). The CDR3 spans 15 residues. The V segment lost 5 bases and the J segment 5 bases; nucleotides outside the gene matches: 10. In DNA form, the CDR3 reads TGTGCCAGCAGTGCGTCTCCGGACAGGGTGGAGACCCAGTACTTC. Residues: CASSASPDRVETQYF.

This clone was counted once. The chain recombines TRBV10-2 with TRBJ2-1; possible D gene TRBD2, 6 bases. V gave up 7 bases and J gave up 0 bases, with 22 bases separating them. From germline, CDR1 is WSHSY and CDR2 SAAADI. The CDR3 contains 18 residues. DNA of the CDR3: TGCGCCAGCAACGGTCGGGTCGTGGCGGGAAGCTCCTACAATGAGCAGTTCTTC. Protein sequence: CASNGRVVAGSSYNEQFF.

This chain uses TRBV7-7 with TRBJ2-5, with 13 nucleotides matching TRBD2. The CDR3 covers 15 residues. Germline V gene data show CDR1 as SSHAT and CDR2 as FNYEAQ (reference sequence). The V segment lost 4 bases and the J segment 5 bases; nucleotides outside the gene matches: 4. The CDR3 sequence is CASSSTSGRGETQYF. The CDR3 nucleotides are TGTGCCAGCAGCTCAACTAGCGGGAGGGGCGAGACCCAGTACTTC.

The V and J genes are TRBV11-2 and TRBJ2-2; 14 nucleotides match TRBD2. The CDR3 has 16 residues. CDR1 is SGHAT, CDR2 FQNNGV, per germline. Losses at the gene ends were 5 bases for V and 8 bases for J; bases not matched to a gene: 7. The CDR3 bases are TGTGCCAGCAGCCTGGGACTAGCGGGAGTGAGGGGGGAGCTGTTTTTT. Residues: CASSLGLAGVRGELFF.

The CDR3, as DNA: TGTGCCAGCAGCTTGGGGACAGGGGGGTACAATGAGCAGTTCTTC. This gives the protein CASSLGTGGYNEQFF. The J gene is TRBJ2-1, the V gene TRBV5-4, with TRBD1 identical over 10 bases. V trimming: 0 bases; J trimming: 4 bases; junction bases outside the gene matches: 1. There are 15 residues in the CDR3. Germline CDR1 and CDR2: SGHNT and YYREEE (reference sequence).

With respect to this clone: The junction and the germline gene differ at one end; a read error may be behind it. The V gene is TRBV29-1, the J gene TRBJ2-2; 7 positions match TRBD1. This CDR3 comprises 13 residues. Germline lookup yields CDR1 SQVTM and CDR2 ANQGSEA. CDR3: CSRQGWNTRELFF. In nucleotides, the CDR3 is TGCTCCCGACAGGGTTGGAACACCCGGGAGCTGTTTTTT.

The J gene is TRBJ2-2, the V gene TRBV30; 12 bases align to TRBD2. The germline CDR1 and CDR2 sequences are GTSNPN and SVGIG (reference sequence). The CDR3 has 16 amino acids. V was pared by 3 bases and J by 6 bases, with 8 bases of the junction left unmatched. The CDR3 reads CAWSDGASGRAGELFF. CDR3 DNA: TGTGCCTGGAGCGATGGGGCTAGCGGGAGGGCCGGGGAGCTGTTTTTT.

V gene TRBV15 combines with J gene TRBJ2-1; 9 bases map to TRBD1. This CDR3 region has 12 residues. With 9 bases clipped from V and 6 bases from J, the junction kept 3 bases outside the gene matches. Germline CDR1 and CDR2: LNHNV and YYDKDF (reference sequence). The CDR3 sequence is CATRDRANEQFF. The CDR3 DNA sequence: TGTGCCACAAGGGACAGGGCCAATGAGCAGTTCTTC.

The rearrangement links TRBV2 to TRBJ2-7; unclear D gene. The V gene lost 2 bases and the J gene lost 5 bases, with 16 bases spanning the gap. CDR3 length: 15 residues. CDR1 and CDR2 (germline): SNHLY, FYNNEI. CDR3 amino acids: CASSERVTGKDEQYF. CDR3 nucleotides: TGTGCCAGCAGTGAAAGGGTTACTGGGAAGGACGAGCAGTACTTC.

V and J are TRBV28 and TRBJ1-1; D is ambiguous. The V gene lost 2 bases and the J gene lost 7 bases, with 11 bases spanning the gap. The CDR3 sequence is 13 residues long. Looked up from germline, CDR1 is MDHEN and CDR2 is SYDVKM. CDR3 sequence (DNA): TGTGCCAGCAGTTTACCACGGTTGGATGAAGCTTTCTTT. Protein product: CASSLPRLDEAFF.

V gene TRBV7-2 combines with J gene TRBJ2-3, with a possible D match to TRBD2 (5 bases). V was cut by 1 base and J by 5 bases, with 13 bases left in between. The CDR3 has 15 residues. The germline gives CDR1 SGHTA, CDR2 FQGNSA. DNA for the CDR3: TGTGCCAGCAGCTTAGGACATACTAGATTAGATACGCAGTATTTT. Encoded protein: CASSLGHTRLDTQYF. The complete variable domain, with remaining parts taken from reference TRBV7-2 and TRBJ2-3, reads GAGVSQSPSNKVTEKGKDVELRCDPISGHTALYWYRQSLGQGLEFLIYFQGNSAPDKSGLPSDRFSAERTGGSVSTLTIQRTQQEDSAVYLCASSLGHTRLDTQYFGPGTRLTVL.

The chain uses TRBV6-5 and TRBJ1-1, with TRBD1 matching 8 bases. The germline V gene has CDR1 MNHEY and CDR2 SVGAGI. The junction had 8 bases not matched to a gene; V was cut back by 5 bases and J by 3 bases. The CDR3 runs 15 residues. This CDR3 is CASSPGTGGDTEAFF. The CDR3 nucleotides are TGTGCCAGCAGTCCCGGGACAGGTGGTGACACTGAAGCTTTCTTT.

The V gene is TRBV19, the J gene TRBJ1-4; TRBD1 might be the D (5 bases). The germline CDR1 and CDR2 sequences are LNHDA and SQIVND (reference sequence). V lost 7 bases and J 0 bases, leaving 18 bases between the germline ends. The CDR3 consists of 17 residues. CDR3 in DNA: TGTGCCAGTAACAGGATTGGAAAAACGCCAACTAATGAAAAACTGTTTTTT. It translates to CASNRIGKTPTNEKLFF.

CDR3 nucleotides: TGTGCCAGCAGGGCGGAATCGGGGAACACCGGGGAGCTGTTTTTT. Encoded protein: CASRAESGNTGELFF. J is TRBJ2-2 and V is TRBV5-5; D gene ambiguous. Germline CDR1 reads SGHKS; CDR2 reads YYEKEE (reference sequence). Trimming removed 5 bases from V and 1 base from J, with 12 bases in between. The CDR3 loop spans 15 amino acids.

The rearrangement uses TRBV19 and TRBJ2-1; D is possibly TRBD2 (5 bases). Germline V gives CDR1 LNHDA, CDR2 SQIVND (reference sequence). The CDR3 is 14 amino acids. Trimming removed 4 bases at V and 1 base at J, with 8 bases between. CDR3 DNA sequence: TGTGCCAGTAGTAAAAGAGGGTCCTACAATGAGCAGTTCTTC. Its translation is CASSKRGSYNEQFF.

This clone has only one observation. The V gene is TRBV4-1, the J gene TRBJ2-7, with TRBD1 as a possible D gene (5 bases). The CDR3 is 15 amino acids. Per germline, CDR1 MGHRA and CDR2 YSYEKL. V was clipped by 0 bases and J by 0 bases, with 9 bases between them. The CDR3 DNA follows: TGCGCCAGCAGCCAAGAACGTACAGGCTCCTACGAGCAGTACTTC. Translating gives CASSQERTGSYEQYF.

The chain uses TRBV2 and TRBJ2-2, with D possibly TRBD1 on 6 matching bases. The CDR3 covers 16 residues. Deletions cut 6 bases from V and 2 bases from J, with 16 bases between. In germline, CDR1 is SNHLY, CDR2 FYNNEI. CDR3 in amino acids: CASRTSWGHNTGELFF. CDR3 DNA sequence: TGTGCCAGCAGGACCTCCTGGGGGCATAACACCGGGGAGCTGTTTTTT.

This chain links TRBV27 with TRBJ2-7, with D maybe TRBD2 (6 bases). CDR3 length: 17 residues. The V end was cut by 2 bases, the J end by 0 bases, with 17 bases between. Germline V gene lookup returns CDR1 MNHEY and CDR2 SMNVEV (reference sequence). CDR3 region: CASSLEPPGLSSYEQYF. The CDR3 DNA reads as TGTGCCAGCAGTTTAGAACCCCCGGGACTGAGCTCCTACGAGCAGTACTTC.

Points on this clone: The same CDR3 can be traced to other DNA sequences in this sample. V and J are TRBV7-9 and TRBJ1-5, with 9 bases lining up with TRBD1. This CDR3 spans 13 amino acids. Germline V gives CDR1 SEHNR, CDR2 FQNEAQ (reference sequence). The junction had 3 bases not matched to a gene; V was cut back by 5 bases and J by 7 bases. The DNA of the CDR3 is TGTGCCAGCAGCGGGGACAGGGACCAGCCCCAGCATTTT. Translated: CASSGDRDQPQHF.

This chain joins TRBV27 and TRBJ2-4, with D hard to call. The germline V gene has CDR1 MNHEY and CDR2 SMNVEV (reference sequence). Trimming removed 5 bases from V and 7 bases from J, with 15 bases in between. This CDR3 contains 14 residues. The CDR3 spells CASSKTGPANIQYF. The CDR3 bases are TGTGCCAGCAGTAAAACCGGGCCGGCTAACATTCAGTACTTC.

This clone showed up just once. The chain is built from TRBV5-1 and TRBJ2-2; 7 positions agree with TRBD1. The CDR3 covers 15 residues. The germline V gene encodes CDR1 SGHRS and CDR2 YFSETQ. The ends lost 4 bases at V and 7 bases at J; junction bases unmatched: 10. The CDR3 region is CASSGHRGYDGELFF. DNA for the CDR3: TGCGCCAGCAGCGGTCACAGGGGATATGACGGGGAGCTGTTTTTT.

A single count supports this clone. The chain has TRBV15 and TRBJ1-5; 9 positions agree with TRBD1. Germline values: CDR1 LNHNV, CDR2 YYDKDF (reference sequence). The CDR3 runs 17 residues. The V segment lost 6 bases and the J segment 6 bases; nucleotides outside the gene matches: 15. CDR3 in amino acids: CATSGETGTGFPQPQHF. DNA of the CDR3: TGTGCCACCAGTGGAGAAACTGGGACAGGGTTCCCTCAGCCCCAGCATTTT.

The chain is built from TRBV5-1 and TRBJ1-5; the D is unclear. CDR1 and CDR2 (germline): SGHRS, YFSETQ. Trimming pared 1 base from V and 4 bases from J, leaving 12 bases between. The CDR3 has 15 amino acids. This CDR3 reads CASSLRWSPNQPQHF. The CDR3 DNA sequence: TGCGCCAGCAGCTTGAGGTGGTCCCCGAATCAGCCCCAGCATTTT.

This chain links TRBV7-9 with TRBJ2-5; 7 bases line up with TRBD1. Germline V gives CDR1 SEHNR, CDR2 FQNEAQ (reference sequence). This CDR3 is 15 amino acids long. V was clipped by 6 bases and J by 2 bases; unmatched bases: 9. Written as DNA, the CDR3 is TGTGCCAGCAGTCACCCGGACAGGCGGCAAGAGACCCAGTACTTC. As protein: CASSHPDRRQETQYF.

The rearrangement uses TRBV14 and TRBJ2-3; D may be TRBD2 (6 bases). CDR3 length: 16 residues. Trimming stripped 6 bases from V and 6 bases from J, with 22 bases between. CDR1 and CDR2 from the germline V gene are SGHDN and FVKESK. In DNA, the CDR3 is TGTGCCAGCAGTCGGACTAATTCCCTTCCGTCGGATACGCAGTATTTT. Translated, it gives CASSRTNSLPSDTQYF.